This T cell receptor (beta chain) was sequenced during a study of CD8+ T cells in alopecia areata. As for the study in general: Severity in treated patients was scored by percentage of scalp area affected.

V lost 4 bases and J lost 7; bases outside the gene matches: 11. The V gene's germline CDR1 is PRHDT and CDR2 FYEKMQ (reference sequence). The CDR3 runs to 17 residues. Extracted from the samples, RNA was reverse transcribed into cDNA to serve as the sequencing template. Profiled with immunoSEQ multiplex PCR; TCRdb holds only in-frame clones, not every one. The sample shows over 90,000 clones, 86% of them seen only once. Noted treatment: oral pan-JAK inhibitor, 5-10 mg twice daily. General study findings and limits: During tofacitinib treatment, many expanded lesional clones remained in scalp and blood. Tofacitinib significantly decreased scalp clonality and expanded CD8+ clones among top 100. Higher clonality and more expanded CD8+ clones appeared in lesional than normal scalp.

A word on this clone: As yet, its antigen is unknown.

The rearrangement uses TRBV13 and TRBJ2-2, with 11 nucleotides matching TRBD1. The sequenced sample was CD8+ T cells sorted from blood, obtained at approximately week 30, from a patient treated with tofacitinib. The sequence came from a human donor with alopecia areata. In nucleotides, the CDR3 is TGTGCCAGCAGCTACTCACCGGACAGGGGGCTTAACGGGGAGCTGTTTTTT. Translating it yields CASSYSPDRGLNGELFF. The full variable domain, its missing parts supplied by reference TRBV13 and TRBJ2-2, is AAGVIQSPRHLIKEKRETATLKCYPIPRHDTVYWYQQGPGQDPQFLISFYEKMQSDKGSIPDRFSAQQFSDYHSELNMSSLELGDSALYFCASSYSPDRGLNGELFFGEGSRLTVL.